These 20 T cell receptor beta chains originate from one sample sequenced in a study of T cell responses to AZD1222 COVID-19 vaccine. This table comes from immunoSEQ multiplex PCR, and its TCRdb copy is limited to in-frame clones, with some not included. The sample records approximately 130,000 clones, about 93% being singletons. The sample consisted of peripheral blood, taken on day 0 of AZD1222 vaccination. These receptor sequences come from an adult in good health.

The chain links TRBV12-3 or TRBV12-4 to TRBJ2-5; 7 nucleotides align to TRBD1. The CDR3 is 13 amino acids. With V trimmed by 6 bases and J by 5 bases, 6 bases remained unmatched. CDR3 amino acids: CASSRTGRETQYF. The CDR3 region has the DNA TGTGCCAGCAGCAGGACAGGAAGGGAGACCCAGTACTTC.

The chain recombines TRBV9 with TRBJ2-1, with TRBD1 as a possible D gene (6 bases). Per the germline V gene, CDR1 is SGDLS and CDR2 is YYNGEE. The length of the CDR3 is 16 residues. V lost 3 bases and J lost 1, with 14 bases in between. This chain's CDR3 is CASSAGQLSSYNEQFF. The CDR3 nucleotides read TGTGCCAGCAGCGCAGGACAGCTGAGTTCCTACAATGAGCAGTTCTTC.

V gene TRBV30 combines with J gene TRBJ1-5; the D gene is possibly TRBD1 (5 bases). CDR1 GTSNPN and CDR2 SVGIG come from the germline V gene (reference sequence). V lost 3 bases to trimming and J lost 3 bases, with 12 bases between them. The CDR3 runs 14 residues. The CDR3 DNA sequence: TGTGCCTGGAGCTCGGGACGGCTCAATCAGCCCCAGCATTTT. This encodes CAWSSGRLNQPQHF.

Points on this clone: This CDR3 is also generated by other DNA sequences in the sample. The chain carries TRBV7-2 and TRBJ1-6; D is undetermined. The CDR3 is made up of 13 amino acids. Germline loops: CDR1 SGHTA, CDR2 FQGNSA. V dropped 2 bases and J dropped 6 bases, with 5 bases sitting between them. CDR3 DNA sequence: TGTGCCAGCAGCTTAAGGAGTAATTCACCCCTCCACTTT. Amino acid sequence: CASSLRSNSPLHF.

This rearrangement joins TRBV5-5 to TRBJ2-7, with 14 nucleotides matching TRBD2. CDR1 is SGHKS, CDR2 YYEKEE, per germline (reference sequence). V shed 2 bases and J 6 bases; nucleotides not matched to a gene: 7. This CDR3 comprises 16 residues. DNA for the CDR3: TGTGCCAGCAGCTTCGCGACTAGCGGGGGGGCCCGCGAGCAGTACTTC. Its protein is CASSFATSGGAREQYF.

DNA for the CDR3: TGCGCCAGCAGCTTGGTGTTAGGGGGCTCCTACGAGCAGTACTTC. Its protein is CASSLVLGGSYEQYF. The J gene is TRBJ2-7, the V gene TRBV5-1; D may be TRBD1 (6 bases). V was shortened by 0 bases and J by 0 bases, with 10 bases between the two germline ends. This CDR3 has 15 residues. Germline V CDR1 and CDR2: SGHRS, YFSETQ.

This CDR3 is CASSVAGRATCYNEQFF. CDR3 DNA sequence: TGTGCCAGCAGCGTAGCGGGAAGGGCTACCTGTTACAATGAGCAGTTCTTC. The chain joins TRBV9 to TRBJ2-1, with a tentative D call TRBD2 (5 bases). There are 17 residues in the CDR3. Per the germline V gene, CDR1 is SGDLS and CDR2 is YYNGEE. Trimming took 0 bases from V and 4 from J, leaving 17 bases between them.

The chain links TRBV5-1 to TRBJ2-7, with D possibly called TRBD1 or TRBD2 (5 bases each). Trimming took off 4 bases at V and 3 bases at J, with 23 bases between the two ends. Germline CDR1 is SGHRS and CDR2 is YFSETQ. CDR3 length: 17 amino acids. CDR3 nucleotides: TGCGCCAGCAGCCCGAGGGCAGCCGAGGGGTTGAGCTACGAGCAGTACTTC. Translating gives CASSPRAAEGLSYEQYF.

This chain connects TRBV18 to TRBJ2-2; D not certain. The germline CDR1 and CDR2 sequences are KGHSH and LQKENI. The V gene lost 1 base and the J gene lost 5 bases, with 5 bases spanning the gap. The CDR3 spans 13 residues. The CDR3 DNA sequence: TGTGCCAGCTCACCACTGGGGACCGGGGAGCTGTTTTTT. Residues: CASSPLGTGELFF. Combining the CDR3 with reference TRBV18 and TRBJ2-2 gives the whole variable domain NAGVMQNPRHLVRRRGQEARLRCSPMKGHSHVYWYRQLPEEGLKFMVYLQKENIIDESGMPKERFSAEFPKEGPSILRIQQVVRGDSAAYFCASSPLGTGELFFGEGSRLTVL.

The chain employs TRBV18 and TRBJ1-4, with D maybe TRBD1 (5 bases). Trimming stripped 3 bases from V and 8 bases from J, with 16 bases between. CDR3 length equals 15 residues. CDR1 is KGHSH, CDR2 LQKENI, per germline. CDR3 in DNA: TGTGCCAGCTCACCTGGGGAAGGGGCGGAAGAAAAACTGTTTTTT. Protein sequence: CASSPGEGAEEKLFF.

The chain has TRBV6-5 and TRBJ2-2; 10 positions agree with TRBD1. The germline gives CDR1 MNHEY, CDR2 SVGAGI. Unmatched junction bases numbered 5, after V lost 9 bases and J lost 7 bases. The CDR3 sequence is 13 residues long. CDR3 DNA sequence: TGTGCCAGTTGGGGACAGGGGATCGGGGAGCTGTTTTTT. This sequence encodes CASWGQGIGELFF.

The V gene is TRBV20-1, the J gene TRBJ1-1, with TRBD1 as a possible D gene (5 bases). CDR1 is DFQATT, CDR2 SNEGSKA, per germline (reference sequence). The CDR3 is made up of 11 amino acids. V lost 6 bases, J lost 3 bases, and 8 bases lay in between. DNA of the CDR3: TGCAGTGCGGCGGGGGACACTGAAGCTTTCTTT. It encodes CSAAGDTEAFF.

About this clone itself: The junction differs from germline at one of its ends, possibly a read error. The CDR3 nucleotides read TGTGCCAGCAGTTTAGGGGCCCCTGAAGCTTTCTTT. This sequence encodes CASSLGAPEAFF. J is TRBJ1-1 and V is TRBV7-2; tentative D call: TRBD1 (5 bases). This CDR3 comprises 12 residues. CDR1 SGHTA and CDR2 FQGNSA come from the germline V gene.

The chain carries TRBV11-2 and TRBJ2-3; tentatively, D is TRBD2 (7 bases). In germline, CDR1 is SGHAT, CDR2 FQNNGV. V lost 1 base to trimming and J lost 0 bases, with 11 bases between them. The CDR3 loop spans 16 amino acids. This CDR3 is CASSLAAGASTDTQYF. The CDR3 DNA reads TGTGCCAGCAGCTTAGCGGCGGGGGCCAGCACAGATACGCAGTATTTT. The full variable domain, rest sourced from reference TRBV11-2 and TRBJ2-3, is EAGVAQSPRYKIIEKRQSVAFWCNPISGHATLYWYQQILGQGPKLLIQFQNNGVVDDSQLPKDRFSAERLKGVDSTLKIQPAKLEDSAVYLCASSLAAGASTDTQYFGPGTRLTVL.

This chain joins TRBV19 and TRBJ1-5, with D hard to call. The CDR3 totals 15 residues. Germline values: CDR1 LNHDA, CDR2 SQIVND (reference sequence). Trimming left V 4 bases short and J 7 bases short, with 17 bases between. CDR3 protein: CASSKGDIEDQPQHF. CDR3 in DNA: TGTGCCAGTAGTAAGGGCGACATAGAGGACCAGCCCCAGCATTTT.

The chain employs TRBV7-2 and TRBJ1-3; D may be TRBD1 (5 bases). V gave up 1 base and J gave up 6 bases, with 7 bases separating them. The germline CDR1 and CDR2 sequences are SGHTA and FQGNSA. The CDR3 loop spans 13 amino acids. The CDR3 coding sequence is TGTGCCAGCAGCTTAGGCAGGGAAAACACCATATATTTT. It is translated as CASSLGRENTIYF.

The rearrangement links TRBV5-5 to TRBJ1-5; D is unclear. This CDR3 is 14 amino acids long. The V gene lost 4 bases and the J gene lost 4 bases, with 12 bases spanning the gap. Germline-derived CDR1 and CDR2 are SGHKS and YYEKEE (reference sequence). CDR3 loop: CASSPEQVNQPQHF. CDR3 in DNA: TGTGCCAGCAGCCCCGAGCAGGTGAATCAGCCCCAGCATTTT.

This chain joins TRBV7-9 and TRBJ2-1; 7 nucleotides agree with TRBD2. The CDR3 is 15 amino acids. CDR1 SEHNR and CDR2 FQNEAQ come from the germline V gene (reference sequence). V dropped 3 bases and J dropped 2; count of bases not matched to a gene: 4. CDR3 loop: CASSFGLGTYNEQFF. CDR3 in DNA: TGTGCCAGCAGCTTTGGACTAGGAACCTACAATGAGCAGTTCTTC.

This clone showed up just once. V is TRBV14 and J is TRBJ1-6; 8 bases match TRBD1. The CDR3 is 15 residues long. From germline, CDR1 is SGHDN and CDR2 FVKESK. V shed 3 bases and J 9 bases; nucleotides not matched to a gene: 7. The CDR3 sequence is CASSQHGQGSSPLHF. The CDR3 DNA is TGTGCCAGCAGCCAGCATGGACAGGGAAGTTCACCCCTCCACTTT.

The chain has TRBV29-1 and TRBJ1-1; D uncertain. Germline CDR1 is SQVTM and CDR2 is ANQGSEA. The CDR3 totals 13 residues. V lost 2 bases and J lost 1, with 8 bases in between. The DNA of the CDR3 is TGCAGCGTTGAACTGGGGTCGAACACTGAAGCTTTCTTT. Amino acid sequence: CSVELGSNTEAFF.